These 21 T cell receptor beta chains share one sample of origin, sequenced in a study of blood T cell repertoires in COVID-19. Clones were sequenced by immunoSEQ multiplex PCR, and TCRdb holds only the in-frame ones, with some missing. This table has 150,000 to 200,000 clones, around four fifths appearing once. The sequencing sample was made of peripheral blood. These receptors were obtained from a woman aged 70 to 79 who had recovered from COVID-19.

The genes are TRBV9 and TRBJ2-3; unclear D gene. The length of the CDR3 is 15 residues. CDR1 is SGDLS and CDR2 is YYNGEE in the germline V gene. The V gene lost 5 bases and the J gene lost 4 bases, with 17 bases spanning the gap. CDR3 amino acids: CASRAGTAGADTQYF. CDR3 nucleotide sequence: TGTGCCAGCAGGGCTGGAACAGCCGGCGCAGATACGCAGTATTTT.

This clone was recorded once. The V call is TRBV18, the J call TRBJ2-1, with D maybe TRBD1 (6 bases). Trimming removed 6 bases at V and 13 bases at J, with 22 bases between. This CDR3 contains 14 residues. In germline, CDR1 is KGHSH, CDR2 LQKENI. The CDR3, as DNA: TGTGCCAGCTCTCCTGCCCGGGACACCCTAACCCAGTTCTTC. This sequence encodes CASSPARDTLTQFF.

The gene calls are TRBV19 and TRBJ1-5; 7 nucleotides match TRBD1. The CDR3 has 13 amino acids. Germline trimming cut 9 bases from V and 3 bases from J; bases unmatched to any gene: 5. Germline CDR1 and CDR2: LNHDA and SQIVND (reference sequence). Written as DNA, the CDR3 is TGTGCCAGCCGTGGACAGGTCAATCAGCCCCAGCATTTT. Translating gives CASRGQVNQPQHF. The whole variable domain, filled in from reference TRBV19 and TRBJ1-5, reads DGGITQSPKYLFRKEGQNVTLSCEQNLNHDAMYWYRQDPGQGLRLIYYSQIVNDFQKGDIAEGYSVSREKKESFPLTVTSAQKNPTAFYLCASRGQVNQPQHFGDGTRLSIL.

This clone was seen just once. The chain uses TRBV6-5 and TRBJ1-1; 8 bases align to TRBD1. Trimming took 7 bases from V and 8 from J; bases not matched to a gene: 3. Germline CDR1 reads MNHEY; CDR2 reads SVGAGI. The CDR3 has 11 amino acids. CDR3 in amino acids: CASTRDREAFF. In DNA form, the CDR3 reads TGTGCCAGCACCAGGGACAGGGAAGCTTTCTTT.

V is TRBV11-2 and J is TRBJ1-2; the D is unclear. Germline V gene sequence: CDR1 SGHAT, CDR2 FQNNGV. Trimming removed 5 bases at V and 8 bases at J, with 9 bases between. CDR3 length: 11 amino acids. The CDR3 DNA sequence: TGTGCCAGCAGCCCCGGACTGGGCTACACCTTC. This translates into CASSPGLGYTF.

The rearrangement joins TRBV7-2 to TRBJ2-7, with a tentative D call TRBD2 (6 bases). The CDR3 extends over 13 amino acids. V was pared by 5 bases and J by 7 bases, with 15 bases between. Germline V CDR1 and CDR2: SGHTA, FQGNSA. The CDR3 here is CASSRGRFGEQYF. The CDR3 coding sequence is TGTGCCAGCAGCCGGGGGAGGTTTGGAGAGCAGTACTTC.

Comment on this clone: The sample carries other DNA sequences with the same CDR3. The chain links TRBV7-8 to TRBJ2-7; 14 nucleotides align to TRBD2. Germline V gene data show CDR1 as SGHVS and CDR2 as FQNEAQ. The CDR3 has 15 amino acids. The CDR3 DNA reads TGTGCCAGCAGCCCCGGTGGGACTAGCGGGAGTTCCCCTGCGGTG. This codes for CASSPGGTSGSSPAV.

The table lists this clone with a few counts. The CDR3 loop reads CASSLYWGPYNEQFF. The CDR3 coding sequence is TGTGCCAGCAGCTTATATTGGGGCCCCTACAATGAGCAGTTCTTC. The chain couples TRBV7-2 to TRBJ2-1, with TRBD1 as a possible D gene (5 bases). CDR1 and CDR2 from the germline V gene are SGHTA and FQGNSA. This CDR3 contains 15 residues. V gave up 2 bases and J gave up 2 bases, with 10 bases separating them.

The rearrangement links TRBV28 to TRBJ2-7, with D maybe TRBD2 (6 bases). CDR1 and CDR2 from the germline V gene are MDHEN and SYDVKM. The V end was cut by 4 bases, the J end by 0 bases, with 10 bases between. This CDR3 region has 14 residues. DNA for the CDR3: TGTGCCAGCAGTTCCCCGGGGGACTCCTACGAGCAGTACTTC. Its translation: CASSSPGDSYEQYF.

A few counts support this clone. This chain joins TRBV11-3 and TRBJ2-5; TRBD1 matches at 8 bases. CDR1 and CDR2 (germline): SGHNT, YENEEA. V gave up 5 bases and J gave up 4 bases; unmatched junction bases: 3. This CDR3 contains 13 residues. CDR3 DNA: TGTGCCAGCAGCCGGACAGGGTCAGAGACCCAGTACTTC. It specifies CASSRTGSETQYF.

The CDR3 nucleotides read TGTGCCAGCAGCCCCGGGACTCCGAGAGGGGATACGCAGTATTTT. It encodes CASSPGTPRGDTQYF. This chain connects TRBV4-2 to TRBJ2-3, with D perhaps TRBD2 (6 bases). This CDR3 region has 15 residues. Germline V gene sequence: CDR1 LGHNA, CDR2 YNFKEQ. V lost 4 bases to trimming and J lost 6 bases, with 17 bases between them.

J is TRBJ1-3 and V is TRBV10-3; 11 bases match TRBD1. Germline V gene data show CDR1 as ENHRY and CDR2 as SYGVKD. The V segment lost 10 bases and the J segment 4 bases; nucleotides outside the gene matches: 12. This CDR3 spans 16 amino acids. The CDR3 loop reads CATSDGQGAIGNTIYF. DNA of the CDR3: TGTGCCACGAGCGACGGACAGGGGGCTATCGGAAACACCATATATTTT.

The rearrangement links TRBV7-9 to TRBJ2-4; 8 nucleotides agree with TRBD1. The junction had 6 bases not matched to a gene; V was cut back by 3 bases and J by 8 bases. This CDR3 is built from 14 residues. Germline CDR1 reads SEHNR; CDR2 reads FQNEAQ (reference sequence). As DNA, the CDR3 is TGTGCCAGCAGCTTTTCGGCAGGGGGCGACATTCAGTACTTC. Translated: CASSFSAGGDIQYF.

In its sample, this clone was seen many times. The V and J genes are TRBV3-1 (or the pseudogene TRBV3-2) and TRBJ1-1; D is unclear. The V gene lost 1 base and the J gene lost 5 bases, with 8 bases spanning the gap. CDR3 length: 13 amino acids. Germline lookup yields CDR1 LGHDT and CDR2 YNNKEL (reference sequence). CDR3 bases: TGTGCCAGCAGCCAAGTGGGCTGGACTGAAGCTTTCTTT. This gives the protein CASSQVGWTEAFF.

This sequence joins TRBV5-1 and TRBJ2-6; 8 bases are shared with TRBD1. V lost 2 bases, J lost 3 bases, and 1 base stayed unmatched. The CDR3 is 15 amino acids. Germline V gene lookup returns CDR1 SGHRS and CDR2 YFSETQ. Here the CDR3 DNA reads TGCGCCAGCAGCTTACAGGGGGTTGGGGCCAACGTCCTGACTTTC. It yields the protein CASSLQGVGANVLTF.

The genes are TRBV29-1 and TRBJ2-1, with 9 nucleotides matching TRBD2. CDR3 size: 17 residues. The junction had 16 bases not matched to a gene; V was cut back by 3 bases and J by 7 bases. Germline CDR1 SQVTM, CDR2 ANQGSEA. CDR3 residues: CSVEGREGRRASNEQFF. CDR3 coding DNA: TGCAGCGTTGAGGGGCGGGAGGGCCGGAGGGCCTCGAATGAGCAGTTCTTC.

V gene TRBV11-2 combines with J gene TRBJ2-5; D perhaps matches TRBD2 (6 bases). Germline-derived CDR1 and CDR2 are SGHAT and FQNNGV. The CDR3 is made up of 18 amino acids. V lost 5 bases to trimming and J lost 1 base, with 23 bases between them. The CDR3 DNA is TGTGCCAGCAGCCCCAAGTGGCGGGGCCGTACGGGCCAAGAGACCCAGTACTTC. Protein product: CASSPKWRGRTGQETQYF.

The V and J genes are TRBV5-5 and TRBJ2-7; 10 bases map to TRBD1. V gave up 0 bases and J gave up 2 bases; unmatched junction bases: 2. Per the germline V gene, CDR1 is SGHKS and CDR2 is YYEKEE (reference sequence). This CDR3 is 15 amino acids long. CDR3 residues: CASSLVGTGAYEQYF. Written as DNA, the CDR3 is TGTGCCAGCAGCTTGGTGGGGACAGGGGCCTACGAGCAGTACTTC.

The chain joins TRBV14 to TRBJ2-7, with D maybe TRBD1 (6 bases). Trimming pared 4 bases from V and 1 base from J, leaving 11 bases between. The CDR3 is made up of 14 amino acids. CDR1 SGHDN and CDR2 FVKESK come from the germline V gene. Here the CDR3 DNA reads TGTGCCAGCAGCCGTACGACAGGATCCTACGAGCAGTACTTC. The encoded protein is CASSRTTGSYEQYF.

This chain joins TRBV19 and TRBJ1-1; TRBD1 aligns across 11 bases. Trimming removed 5 bases from V and 2 bases from J; junction bases left unmatched: 4. This CDR3 comprises 15 residues. CDR1 and CDR2 from the germline V gene are LNHDA and SQIVND (reference sequence). The CDR3 spells CASSQGTGGNTEAFF. As DNA, the CDR3 is TGTGCCAGTAGTCAGGGGACAGGGGGTAACACTGAAGCTTTCTTT.

V is TRBV5-1 and J is TRBJ1-6, with TRBD1 matching over 7 bases. The CDR3 is 16 amino acids. V gave up 4 bases and J gave up 6 bases; unmatched junction bases: 10. Germline CDR1 is SGHRS and CDR2 is YFSETQ. The DNA for the CDR3 is TGCGCCAGCAGCCAGTTCGTCGACAGGGCTAATTCACCCCTCCACTTT. Its protein product is CASSQFVDRANSPLHF.